The 5 T cell receptor beta chains below come from one sample, sequenced in a study of graft-versus-host responses after intestinal transplantation. Using immunoSEQ multiplex PCR, the repertoire was profiled, and TCRdb retains in-frame clones only, with some absent. The table lists roughly 43,000 clones, about 95% of them singletons. This material consisted of PBMCs, taken 335 days after intestinal transplant. These receptors all come from a human patient who received an intestinal transplant, so some T cells may come from the graft donor.

This chain joins TRBV9 and TRBJ2-2, with D uncertain. V lost 0 bases to trimming and J lost 5 bases, with 8 bases between them. Germline V gene data show CDR1 as SGDLS and CDR2 as YYNGEE. The length of the CDR3 is 14 residues. The CDR3: CASSVVGLTGELFF. The CDR3 nucleotides read TGTGCCAGCAGCGTAGTCGGGTTAACCGGGGAGCTGTTTTTT.

The chain employs TRBV12-1 and TRBJ2-7; TRBD1 is taken as the D call from the table, unchecked against the DNA. TRBV12-1 represents a pseudogene. CDR3 length: 15 amino acids. The CDR3 DNA reads as TGTGCCAGCAGCTCGTCGGGACAGCCCTCCTACGAGCAGTACTTC. Translating gives CASSSSGQPSYEQYF.

This chain uses TRBV7-3 with TRBJ2-3, with D hard to call. The CDR3 is made up of 14 amino acids. V shed 0 bases and J shed 2 bases, with 6 bases lying between them. Germline assignment: CDR1 SGHTA and CDR2 FQGTGA. The CDR3, as DNA: TGTGCCAGCAGCTTAACCCCGGACACAGATACGCAGTATTTT. It yields the protein CASSLTPDTDTQYF.

The genes are TRBV7-9 and TRBJ2-5, with TRBD1 matching over 10 bases. CDR1 SEHNR and CDR2 FQNEAQ come from the germline V gene (reference sequence). The V gene end was trimmed by 5 bases and the J gene end by 5 bases; junction bases not matched to a gene: 8. CDR3 size: 15 residues. DNA for the CDR3: TGTGCCAGCAGCGCAGACAGGGGGCGTGGGGAGACCCAGTACTTC. It yields the protein CASSADRGRGETQYF.

The chain employs TRBV6-5 and TRBJ2-5, with 7 bases that match TRBD2. Germline V gives CDR1 MNHEY, CDR2 SVGAGI. With V trimmed by 4 bases and J by 5 bases, 13 bases remained unmatched. The CDR3 has 16 residues. The CDR3 coding sequence is TGTGCCAGCAGTTCCTGGGACCCCGGGGAGGGGGAGACCCAGTACTTC. Translated: CASSSWDPGEGETQYF.